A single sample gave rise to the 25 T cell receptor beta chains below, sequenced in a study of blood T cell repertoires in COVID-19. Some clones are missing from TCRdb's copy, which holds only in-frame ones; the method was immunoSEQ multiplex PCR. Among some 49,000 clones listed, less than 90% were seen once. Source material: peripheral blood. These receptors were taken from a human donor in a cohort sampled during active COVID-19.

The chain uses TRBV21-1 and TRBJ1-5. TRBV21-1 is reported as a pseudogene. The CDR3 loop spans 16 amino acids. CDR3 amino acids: CASSKAPPKGGQPQHF. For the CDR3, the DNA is TGTGCCAGCAGCAAAGCCCCCCCAAAGGGAGGTCAGCCCCAGCATTTT.

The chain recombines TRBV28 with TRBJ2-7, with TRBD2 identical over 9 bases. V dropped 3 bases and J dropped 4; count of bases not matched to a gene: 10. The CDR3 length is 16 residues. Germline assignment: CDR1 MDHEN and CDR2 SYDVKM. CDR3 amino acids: CASSFYEAGGRYEQYF. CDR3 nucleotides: TGTGCCAGCAGTTTCTACGAGGCGGGGGGGCGGTACGAGCAGTACTTC.

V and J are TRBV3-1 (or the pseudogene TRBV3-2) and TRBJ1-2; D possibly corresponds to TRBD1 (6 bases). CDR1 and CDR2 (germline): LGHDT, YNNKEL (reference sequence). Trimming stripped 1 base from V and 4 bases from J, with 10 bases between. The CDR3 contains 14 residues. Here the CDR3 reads CASSQAGGIYGYTF. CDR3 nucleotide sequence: TGTGCCAGCAGCCAAGCGGGGGGCATCTATGGCTACACCTTC.

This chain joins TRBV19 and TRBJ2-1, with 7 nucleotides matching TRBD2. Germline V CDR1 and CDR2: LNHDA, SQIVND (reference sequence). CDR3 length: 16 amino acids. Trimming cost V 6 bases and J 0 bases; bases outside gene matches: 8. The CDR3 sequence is CASRSGGGRSYNEQFF. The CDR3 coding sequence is TGTGCCAGTAGATCGGGGGGAGGTCGCTCCTACAATGAGCAGTTCTTC.

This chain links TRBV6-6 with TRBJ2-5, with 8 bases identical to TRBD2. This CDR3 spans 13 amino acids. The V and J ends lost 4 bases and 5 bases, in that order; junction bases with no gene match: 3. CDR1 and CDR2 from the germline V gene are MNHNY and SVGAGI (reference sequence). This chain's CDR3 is CASSFRGGETQYF. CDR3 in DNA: TGTGCCAGCAGTTTTCGCGGGGGGGAGACCCAGTACTTC.

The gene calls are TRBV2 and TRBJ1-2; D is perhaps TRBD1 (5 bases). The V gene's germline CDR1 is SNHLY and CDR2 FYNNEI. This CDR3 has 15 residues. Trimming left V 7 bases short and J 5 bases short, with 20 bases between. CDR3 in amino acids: CASTPGSGGSYGYTF. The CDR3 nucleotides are TGTGCCAGCACCCCGGGGTCGGGGGGAAGTTATGGCTACACCTTC.

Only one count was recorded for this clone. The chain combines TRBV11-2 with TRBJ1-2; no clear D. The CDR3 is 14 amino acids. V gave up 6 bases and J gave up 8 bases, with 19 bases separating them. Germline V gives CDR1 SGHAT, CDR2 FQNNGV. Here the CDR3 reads CASSPGIAGGGYTF. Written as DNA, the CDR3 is TGTGCCAGCAGTCCCGGTATTGCAGGAGGAGGCTACACCTTC.

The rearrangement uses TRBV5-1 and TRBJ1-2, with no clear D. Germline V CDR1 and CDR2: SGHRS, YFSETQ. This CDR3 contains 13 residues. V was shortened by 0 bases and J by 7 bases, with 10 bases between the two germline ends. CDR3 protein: CASSLEAASGYTF. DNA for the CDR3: TGCGCCAGCAGCTTGGAGGCGGCGAGTGGCTACACCTTC.

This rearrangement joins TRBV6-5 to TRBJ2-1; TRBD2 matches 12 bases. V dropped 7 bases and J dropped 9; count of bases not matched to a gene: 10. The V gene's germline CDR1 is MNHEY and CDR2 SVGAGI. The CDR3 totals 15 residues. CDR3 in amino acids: CASIPSGGASGEQFF. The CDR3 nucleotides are TGTGCCAGCATTCCTAGCGGGGGGGCCTCGGGTGAGCAGTTCTTC.

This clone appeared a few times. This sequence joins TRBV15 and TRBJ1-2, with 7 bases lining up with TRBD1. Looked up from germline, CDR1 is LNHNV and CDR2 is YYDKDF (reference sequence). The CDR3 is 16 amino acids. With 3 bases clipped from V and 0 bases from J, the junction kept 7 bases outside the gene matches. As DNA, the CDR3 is TGTGCCACCAGCAGGGAAGACAGGGCCCCTAACTATGGCTACACCTTC. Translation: CATSREDRAPNYGYTF.

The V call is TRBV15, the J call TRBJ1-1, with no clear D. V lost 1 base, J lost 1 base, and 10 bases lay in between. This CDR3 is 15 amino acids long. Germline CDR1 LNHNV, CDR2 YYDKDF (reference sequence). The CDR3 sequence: CATSRGRHENTEAFF. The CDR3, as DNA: TGTGCCACCAGCAGAGGAAGACATGAGAACACTGAAGCTTTCTTT.

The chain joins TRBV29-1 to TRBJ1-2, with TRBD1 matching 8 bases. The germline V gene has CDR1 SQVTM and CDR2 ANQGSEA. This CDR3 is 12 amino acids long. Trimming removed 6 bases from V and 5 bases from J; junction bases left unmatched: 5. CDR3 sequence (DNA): TGCAGCGTCCGGACAGGGAGTTATGGCTACACCTTC. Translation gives CSVRTGSYGYTF.

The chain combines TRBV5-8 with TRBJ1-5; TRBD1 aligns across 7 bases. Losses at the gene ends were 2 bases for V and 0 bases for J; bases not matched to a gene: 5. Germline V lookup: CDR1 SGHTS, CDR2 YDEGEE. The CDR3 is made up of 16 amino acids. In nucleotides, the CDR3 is TGTGCCAGCAGCTTTAAAACAGGGGATAGCAATCAGCCCCAGCATTTT. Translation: CASSFKTGDSNQPQHF.

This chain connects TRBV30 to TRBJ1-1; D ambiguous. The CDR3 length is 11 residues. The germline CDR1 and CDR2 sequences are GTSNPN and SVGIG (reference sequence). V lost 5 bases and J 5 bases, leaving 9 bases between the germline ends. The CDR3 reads CAWGRRTEAFF. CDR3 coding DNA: TGTGCCTGGGGGAGGCGTACTGAAGCTTTCTTT. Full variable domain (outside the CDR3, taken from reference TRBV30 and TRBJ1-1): SQTIHQWPATLVQPVGSPLSLECTVEGTSNPNLYWYRQAAGRGLQLLFYSVGIGQISSEVPQNLSASRPQDRQFILSSKKLLLSDSGFYLCAWGRRTEAFFGQGTRLTVV.

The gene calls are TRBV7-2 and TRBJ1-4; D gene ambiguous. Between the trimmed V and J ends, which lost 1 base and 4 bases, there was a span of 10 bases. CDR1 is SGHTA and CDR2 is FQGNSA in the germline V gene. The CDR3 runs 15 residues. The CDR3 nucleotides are TGTGCCAGCAGCTTAGTCGGAGGAAGTAATGAAAAACTGTTTTTT. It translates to CASSLVGGSNEKLFF.

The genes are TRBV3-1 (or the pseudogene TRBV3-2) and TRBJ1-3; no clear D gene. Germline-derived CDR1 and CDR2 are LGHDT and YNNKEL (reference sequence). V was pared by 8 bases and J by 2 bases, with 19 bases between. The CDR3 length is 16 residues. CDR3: CASALRAPRPGNTIYF. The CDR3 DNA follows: TGTGCCAGCGCTCTTCGCGCGCCGCGGCCTGGAAACACCATATATTTT.

The CDR3 sequence: CATGDRGGYTF. In DNA form, the CDR3 reads TGTGCCACCGGGGACAGGGGTGGCTACACCTTC. The V gene is TRBV15, the J gene TRBJ1-2; 10 positions match TRBD1. The CDR3 spans 11 residues. V shed 8 bases and J 7 bases; nucleotides not matched to a gene: 1. Per germline, CDR1 LNHNV and CDR2 YYDKDF (reference sequence).

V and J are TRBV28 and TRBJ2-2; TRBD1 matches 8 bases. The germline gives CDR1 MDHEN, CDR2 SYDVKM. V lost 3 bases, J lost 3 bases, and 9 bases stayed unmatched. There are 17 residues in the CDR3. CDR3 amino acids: CASSFTGGLYYTGELFF. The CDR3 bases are TGTGCCAGCAGTTTTACAGGGGGATTGTATTACACCGGGGAGCTGTTTTTT.

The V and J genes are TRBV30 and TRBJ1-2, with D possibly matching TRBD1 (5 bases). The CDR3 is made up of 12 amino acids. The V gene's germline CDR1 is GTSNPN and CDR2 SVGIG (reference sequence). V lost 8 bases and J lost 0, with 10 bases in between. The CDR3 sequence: CALAGANYGYTF. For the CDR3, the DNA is TGTGCCCTAGCGGGGGCTAACTATGGCTACACCTTC.

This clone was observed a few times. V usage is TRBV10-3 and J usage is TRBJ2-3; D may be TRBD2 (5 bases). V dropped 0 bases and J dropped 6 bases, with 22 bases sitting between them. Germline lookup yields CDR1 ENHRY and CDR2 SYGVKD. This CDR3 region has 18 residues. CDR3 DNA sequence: TGTGCCATCAGTGAGTCCGATGAGGGAAACCACTTAGGGGATACGCAGTATTTT. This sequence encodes CAISESDEGNHLGDTQYF.

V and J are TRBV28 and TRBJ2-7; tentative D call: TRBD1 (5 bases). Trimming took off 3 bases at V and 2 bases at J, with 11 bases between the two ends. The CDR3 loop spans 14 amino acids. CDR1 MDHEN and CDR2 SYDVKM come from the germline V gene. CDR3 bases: TGTGCCAGCAGTTTTGGGGCAGGGACCTACGAGCAGTACTTC. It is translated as CASSFGAGTYEQYF.

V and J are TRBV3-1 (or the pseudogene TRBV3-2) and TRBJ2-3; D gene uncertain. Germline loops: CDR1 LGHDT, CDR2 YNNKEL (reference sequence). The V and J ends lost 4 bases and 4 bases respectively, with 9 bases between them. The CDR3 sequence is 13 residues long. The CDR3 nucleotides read TGTGCCAGCAGCCGCAGGCCCGCAGATACGCAGTATTTT. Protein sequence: CASSRRPADTQYF.

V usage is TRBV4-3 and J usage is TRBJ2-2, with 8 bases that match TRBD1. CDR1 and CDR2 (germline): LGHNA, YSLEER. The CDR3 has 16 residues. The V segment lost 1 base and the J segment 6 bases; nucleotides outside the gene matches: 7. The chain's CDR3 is CASSQVLTGGSGELFF. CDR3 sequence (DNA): TGCGCCAGCAGCCAAGTTCTCACAGGGGGGTCCGGGGAGCTGTTTTTT.

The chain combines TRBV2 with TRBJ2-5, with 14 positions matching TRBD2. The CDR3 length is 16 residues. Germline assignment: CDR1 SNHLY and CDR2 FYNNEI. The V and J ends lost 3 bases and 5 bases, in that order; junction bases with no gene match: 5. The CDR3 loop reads CASSEQGLAGDETQYF. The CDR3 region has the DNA TGTGCCAGCAGTGAGCAGGGACTAGCGGGGGATGAGACCCAGTACTTC.

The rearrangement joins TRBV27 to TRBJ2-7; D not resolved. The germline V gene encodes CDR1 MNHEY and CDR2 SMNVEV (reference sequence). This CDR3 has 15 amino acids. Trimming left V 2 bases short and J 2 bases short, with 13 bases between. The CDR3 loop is CASSLATIPTYEQYF. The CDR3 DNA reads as TGTGCCAGCAGTTTAGCTACTATCCCGACCTACGAGCAGTACTTC.